This T cell receptor (beta chain) was captured by sequencing in a study of blood T cell repertoires in COVID-19. Study as a whole: The United States, Italy and Spain supplied acute and convalescent COVID-19 samples. Sample material is recorded as cDNA or gDNA derived from T cells, B-cell-depleted T cells, or PBMCs.

Original methodology: Amplification with reference gene primers provided the estimates of nucleated cell counts. Repertoires were generated with immunoSEQ multiplex PCR, while TCRdb's copy carries only in-frame clones and drops some. V and J calls plus clone size are reproduced from that table; the DNA served to infer D and trimming. Here the sample spans roughly 170,000 clones, approximately 86% being singletons. With regard to this clone: Other DNA sequences within the sample encode an identical CDR3.

With 6 bases clipped from V and 4 bases from J, the junction kept 3 bases outside the gene matches. This CDR3 contains 12 residues. CDR1 is LGHDT and CDR2 is YNNKEL in the germline V gene (reference sequence). The sequence was collected from a man between 40 and 49 years old with active or convalescent COVID-19. Sequenced sample: peripheral blood. The J gene is TRBJ2-7, the V gene TRBV3-1 (or the pseudogene TRBV3-2), with TRBD1 matching over 7 bases. CDR3 loop: CASSRQGYEQYF. Written as DNA, the CDR3 is TGTGCCAGCAGTCGACAGGGTTACGAGCAGTACTTC.